Following are 7 T cell receptor beta chains from one sample sequenced in a study of T-cell reconstitution after alpha-beta-depleted transplantation in children. A library of TCRbeta sequences, prepared with unique molecular identifiers, was generated. In TCRdb, the PCR reads were re-called with MiXCR into one record per CDR3 protein. The sample has about 490,000 distinct CDR3 sequences; about 10% are singletons. Source: PBMCs, taken before TCRalphabeta/CD19-depleted stem cell transplant. All receptors come from a child under 10 years old with inherited bone marrow failure, due to receive a stem cell transplant.

V usage is TRBV4-3 and J usage is TRBJ2-7; perhaps TRBD1 as D (5 bases). Germline V gives CDR1 LGHNA, CDR2 YSLEER. The CDR3 covers 15 residues. V lost 1 base, J lost 2 bases, and 12 bases lay in between. This CDR3 reads CASSQVRTTTYEQYF. CDR3 in DNA: TGCGCCAGCAGCCAAGTCAGGACAACGACCTACGAGCAGTACTTC.

In this sample, this clonotype turned up many times. The V gene is TRBV20-1, the J gene TRBJ1-5; D perhaps matches TRBD1 (5 bases). There are 13 residues in the CDR3. The germline V gene has CDR1 DFQATT and CDR2 SNEGSKA (reference sequence). Trimming removed 6 bases at V and 7 bases at J, with 16 bases between. For the CDR3, the DNA is TGCAGTGCCAATTATCAGGGTAAACAGCCCCAGCATTTT. Its protein is CSANYQGKQPQHF.

This clonotype was found many times. The rearrangement joins TRBV18 to TRBJ2-1; D gene unclear. Germline V gene sequence: CDR1 KGHSH, CDR2 LQKENI. The CDR3 totals 15 residues. The V end lost 5 bases, the J end lost 9 bases, and 20 bases lay between the germline ends. DNA for the CDR3: TGTGCCAGCTCATCCCAGGCCGGAAACTTGGGTGAGCAGTTCTTC. Residues: CASSSQAGNLGEQFF. The variable domain in full, with the rest retrieved from reference TRBV18 and TRBJ2-1, is NAGVMQNPRHLVRRRGQEARLRCSPMKGHSHVYWYRQLPEEGLKFMVYLQKENIIDESGMPKERFSAEFPKEGPSILRIQQVVRGDSAAYFCASSSQAGNLGEQFFGPGTRLTVL.

In regard to this clonotype: A much larger clone differs by one base, so this may be a read error. The gene calls are TRBV10-3 and TRBJ1-5, with unresolved D. CDR1 ENHRY and CDR2 SYGVKD come from the germline V gene. CDR3 length equals 14 residues. Between the trimmed V and J ends, which lost 4 bases and 4 bases, there was a span of 11 bases. The CDR3 sequence is CAISVGGSNQPQHF. In DNA, the CDR3 is TGTGCCATCAGTGTAGGTGGATCTAATCAGCCCCAGCATTTT.

This clonotype came up a few times. V usage is TRBV2 and J usage is TRBJ1-6; D uncertain. The V end lost 7 bases, the J end lost 10 bases, and 17 bases lay between the germline ends. CDR3 length: 14 residues. CDR1 and CDR2 (germline): SNHLY, FYNNEI. CDR3 residues: CASKFQVFWSPLHF. CDR3 bases: TGTGCCAGCAAGTTTCAGGTCTTTTGGTCACCCCTCCACTTT.

The V and J genes are TRBV2 and TRBJ2-5; TRBD1 agrees at 9 bases. The CDR3 sequence is 14 residues long. The germline V gene has CDR1 SNHLY and CDR2 FYNNEI. J lost 5 bases, V lost 7 bases, and 8 bases had no gene match. CDR3 DNA sequence: TGTGCCAGCAATGGACAGGGGCAGGGGGAGACCCAGTACTTC. Its protein product is CASNGQGQGETQYF.

The CDR3 is CASSLVSSATDTQYF. For the CDR3, the DNA is TGTGCCAGCAGCTTAGTGTCTAGCGCCACAGATACGCAGTATTTT. The chain recombines TRBV7-9 with TRBJ2-3; D may be TRBD2 (6 bases). This CDR3 has 15 amino acids. Trimming pared 1 base from V and 2 bases from J, leaving 10 bases between. The germline gives CDR1 SEHNR, CDR2 FQNEAQ (reference sequence).